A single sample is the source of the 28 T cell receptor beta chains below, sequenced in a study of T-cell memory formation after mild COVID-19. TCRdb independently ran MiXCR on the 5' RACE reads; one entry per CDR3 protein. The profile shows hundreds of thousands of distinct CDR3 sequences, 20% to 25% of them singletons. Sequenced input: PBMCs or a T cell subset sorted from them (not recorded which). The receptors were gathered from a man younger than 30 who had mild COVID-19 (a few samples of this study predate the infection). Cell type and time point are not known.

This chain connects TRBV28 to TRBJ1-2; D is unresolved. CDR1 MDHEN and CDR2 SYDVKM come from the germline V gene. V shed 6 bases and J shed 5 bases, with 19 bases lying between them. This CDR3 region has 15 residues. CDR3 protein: CASRDSQRVNYGYTF. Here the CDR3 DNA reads TGTGCCAGCAGGGACTCCCAAAGGGTAAATTATGGCTACACCTTC.

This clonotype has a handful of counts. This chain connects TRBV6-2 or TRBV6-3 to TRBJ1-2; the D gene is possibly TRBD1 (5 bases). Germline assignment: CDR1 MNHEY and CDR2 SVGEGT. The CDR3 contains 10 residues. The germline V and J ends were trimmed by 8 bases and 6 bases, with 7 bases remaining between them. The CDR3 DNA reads TGTGCCAGCGGGGACGATGGCTACACCTTC. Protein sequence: CASGDDGYTF.

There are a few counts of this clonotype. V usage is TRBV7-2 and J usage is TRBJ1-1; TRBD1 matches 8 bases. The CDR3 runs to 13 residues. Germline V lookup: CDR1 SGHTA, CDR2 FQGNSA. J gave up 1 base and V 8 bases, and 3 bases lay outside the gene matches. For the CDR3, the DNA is TGTGCCAGCGGGACAGGCCAGAACACTGAAGCTTTCTTT. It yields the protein CASGTGQNTEAFF.

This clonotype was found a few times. The CDR3, as DNA: TGTGCCATGAACGGAGGGACAGGGGGCAGTGGCTACACCTTC. This gives the protein CAMNGGTGGSGYTF. The chain is built from TRBV6-6 and TRBJ1-2; 12 nucleotides agree with TRBD1. The CDR3 totals 14 residues. After removal of 10 bases from V and 7 bases from J, the junction contained 10 bases not matched to a gene. Germline lookup yields CDR1 MNHNY and CDR2 SVGAGI (reference sequence).

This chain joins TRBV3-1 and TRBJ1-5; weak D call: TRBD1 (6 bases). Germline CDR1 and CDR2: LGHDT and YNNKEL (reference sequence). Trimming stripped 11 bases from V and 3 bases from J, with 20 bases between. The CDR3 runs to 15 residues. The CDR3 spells CARRALDRLNQPQHF. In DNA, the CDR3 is TGTGCCCGGAGGGCCCTAGACAGGCTCAATCAGCCCCAGCATTTT.

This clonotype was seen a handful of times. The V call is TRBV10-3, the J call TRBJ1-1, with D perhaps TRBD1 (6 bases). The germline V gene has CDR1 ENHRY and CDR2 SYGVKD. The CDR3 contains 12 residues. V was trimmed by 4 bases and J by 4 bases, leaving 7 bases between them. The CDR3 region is CAISVGGTEAFF. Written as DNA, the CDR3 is TGTGCCATCAGTGTAGGGGGCACTGAAGCTTTCTTT.

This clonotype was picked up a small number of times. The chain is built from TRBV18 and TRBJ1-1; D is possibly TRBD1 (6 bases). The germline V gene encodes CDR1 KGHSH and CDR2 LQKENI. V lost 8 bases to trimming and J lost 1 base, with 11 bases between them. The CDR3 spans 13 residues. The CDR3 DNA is TGTGCCAGCAAACTACAGGGGAACACTGAAGCTTTCTTT. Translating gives CASKLQGNTEAFF.

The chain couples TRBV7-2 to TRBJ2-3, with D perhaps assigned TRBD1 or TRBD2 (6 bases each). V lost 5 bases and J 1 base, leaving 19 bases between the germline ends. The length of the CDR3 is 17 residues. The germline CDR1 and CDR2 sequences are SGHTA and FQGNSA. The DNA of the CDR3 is TGTGCCAGCAGCCTCCGCTGGGGGGCCAAGGGCACAGATACGCAGTATTTT. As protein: CASSLRWGAKGTDTQYF.

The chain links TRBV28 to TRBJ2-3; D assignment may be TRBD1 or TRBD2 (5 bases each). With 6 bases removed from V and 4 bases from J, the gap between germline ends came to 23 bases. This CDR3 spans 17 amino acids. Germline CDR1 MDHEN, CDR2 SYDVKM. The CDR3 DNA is TGTGCCAGCAGCCTACCTCATTACAGGCCGGGGCCAGATACGCAGTATTTT. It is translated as CASSLPHYRPGPDTQYF.

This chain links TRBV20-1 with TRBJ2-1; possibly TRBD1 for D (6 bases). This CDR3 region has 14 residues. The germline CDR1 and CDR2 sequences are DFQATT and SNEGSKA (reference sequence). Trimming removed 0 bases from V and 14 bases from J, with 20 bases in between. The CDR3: CSARDLQQGYGKFF. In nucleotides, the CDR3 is TGCAGTGCTAGAGATCTCCAACAGGGCTACGGGAAGTTCTTC.

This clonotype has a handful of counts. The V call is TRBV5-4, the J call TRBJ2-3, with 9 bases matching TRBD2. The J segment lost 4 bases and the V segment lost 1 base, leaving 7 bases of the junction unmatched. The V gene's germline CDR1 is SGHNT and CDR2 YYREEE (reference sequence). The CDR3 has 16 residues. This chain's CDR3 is CASSLYAGGRADTQYF. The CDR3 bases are TGTGCCAGCAGCTTGTACGCGGGGGGGAGGGCAGATACGCAGTATTTT.

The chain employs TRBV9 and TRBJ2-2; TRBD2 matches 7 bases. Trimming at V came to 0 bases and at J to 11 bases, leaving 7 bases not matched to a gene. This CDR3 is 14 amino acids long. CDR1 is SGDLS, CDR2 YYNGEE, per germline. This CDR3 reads CASSVGGGGVELFF. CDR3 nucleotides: TGTGCCAGCAGCGTAGGGGGGGGAGGCGTCGAGCTGTTTTTT.

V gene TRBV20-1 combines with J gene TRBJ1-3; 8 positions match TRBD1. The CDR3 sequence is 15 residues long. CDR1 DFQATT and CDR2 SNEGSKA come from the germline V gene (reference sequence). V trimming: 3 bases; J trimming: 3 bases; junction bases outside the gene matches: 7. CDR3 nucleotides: TGCAGTGCTAGGACCCCAGGGGGCTTTGGAAACACCATATATTTT. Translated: CSARTPGGFGNTIYF.

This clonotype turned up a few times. In DNA form, the CDR3 reads TGTGCCAGCAGTGAACTCCGGGGCGCTGGGGCCAACGTCCTGACTTTC. Translating it yields CASSELRGAGANVLTF. This rearrangement joins TRBV6-1 to TRBJ2-6; D is possibly TRBD1 or TRBD2 (5 bases each). V lost 2 bases and J 2 bases, leaving 10 bases between the germline ends. Germline V gene lookup returns CDR1 MNHNS and CDR2 SASEGT. This CDR3 comprises 16 residues.

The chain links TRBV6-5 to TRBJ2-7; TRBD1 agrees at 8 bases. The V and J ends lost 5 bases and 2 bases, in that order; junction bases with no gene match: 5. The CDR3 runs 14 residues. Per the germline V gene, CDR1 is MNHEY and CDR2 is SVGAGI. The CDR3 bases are TGTGCCAGCAGTAGGGACAGGCGCGCCTACGAGCAGTACTTC. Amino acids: CASSRDRRAYEQYF.

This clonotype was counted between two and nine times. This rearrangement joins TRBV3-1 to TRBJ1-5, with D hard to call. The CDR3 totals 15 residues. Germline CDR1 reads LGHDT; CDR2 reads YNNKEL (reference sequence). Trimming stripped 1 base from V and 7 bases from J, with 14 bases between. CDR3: CASSQGPAGEQPQHF. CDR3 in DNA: TGTGCCAGCAGCCAAGGTCCGGCGGGTGAACAGCCCCAGCATTTT. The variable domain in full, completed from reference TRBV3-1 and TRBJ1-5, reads DTAVSQTPKYLVTQMGNDKSIKCEQNLGHDTMYWYKQDSKKFLKIMFSYNNKELIINETVPNRFSPKSPDKAHLNLHINSLELGDSAVYFCASSQGPAGEQPQHFGDGTRLSIL.

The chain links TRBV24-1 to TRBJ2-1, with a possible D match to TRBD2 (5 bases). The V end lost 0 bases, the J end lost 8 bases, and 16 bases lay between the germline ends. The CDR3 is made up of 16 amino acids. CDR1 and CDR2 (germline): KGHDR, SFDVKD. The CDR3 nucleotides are TGTGCCACCAGTGATTTGGAGGGCTTGGCGGTCCATGAGCAGTTCTTC. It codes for CATSDLEGLAVHEQFF.

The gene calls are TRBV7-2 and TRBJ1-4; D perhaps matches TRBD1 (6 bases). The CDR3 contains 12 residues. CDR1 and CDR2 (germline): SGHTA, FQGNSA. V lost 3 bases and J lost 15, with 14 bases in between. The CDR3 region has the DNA TGTGCCAGCAGCTTGAGGCAGGGGACATTGTTTTTT. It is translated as CASSLRQGTLFF.

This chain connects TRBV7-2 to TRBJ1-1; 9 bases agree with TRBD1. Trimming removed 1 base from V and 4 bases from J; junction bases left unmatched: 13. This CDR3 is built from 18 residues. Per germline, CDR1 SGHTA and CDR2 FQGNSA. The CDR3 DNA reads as TGTGCCAGCAGCTTAGTTGGGACAGGGAGCGTCCGCGGCACTGAAGCTTTCTTT. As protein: CASSLVGTGSVRGTEAFF.

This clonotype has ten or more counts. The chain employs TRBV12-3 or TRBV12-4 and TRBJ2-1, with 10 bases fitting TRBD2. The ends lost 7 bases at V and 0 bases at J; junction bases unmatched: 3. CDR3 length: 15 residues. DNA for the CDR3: TGTGCCAGCATCAGCGGGGGGGCCTCCTACAATGAGCAGTTCTTC. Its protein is CASISGGASYNEQFF.

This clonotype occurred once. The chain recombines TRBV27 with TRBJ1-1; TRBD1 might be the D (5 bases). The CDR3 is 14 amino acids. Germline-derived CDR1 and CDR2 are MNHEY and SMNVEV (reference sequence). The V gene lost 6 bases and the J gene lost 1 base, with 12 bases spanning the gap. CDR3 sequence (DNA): TGTGCCAGCAGACCGGGACCGAAGAACACTGAAGCTTTCTTT. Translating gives CASRPGPKNTEAFF.

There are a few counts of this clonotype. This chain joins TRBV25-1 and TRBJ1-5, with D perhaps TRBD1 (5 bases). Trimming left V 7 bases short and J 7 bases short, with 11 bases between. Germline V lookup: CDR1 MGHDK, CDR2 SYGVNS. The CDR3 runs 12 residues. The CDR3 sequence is CASKRGDQPQHF. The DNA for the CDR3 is TGTGCCAGCAAGAGAGGGGACCAGCCCCAGCATTTT.

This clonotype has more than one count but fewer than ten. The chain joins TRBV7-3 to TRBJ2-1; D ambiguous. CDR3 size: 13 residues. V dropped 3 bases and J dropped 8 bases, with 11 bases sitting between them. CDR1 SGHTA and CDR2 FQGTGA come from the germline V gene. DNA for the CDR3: TGTGCCAGCAGCTTTTTCGGTCCCTATGAGCAGTTCTTC. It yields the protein CASSFFGPYEQFF.

CDR3 DNA sequence: TGTGCCAGCAGCCCCCGCACGGCCGTCTACGAGCAGTACTTC. Amino acids: CASSPRTAVYEQYF. V gene TRBV13 combines with J gene TRBJ2-7; D gene unclear. This CDR3 is 14 amino acids long. Germline values: CDR1 PRHDT, CDR2 FYEKMQ (reference sequence). V lost 5 bases and J lost 3, with 14 bases in between.

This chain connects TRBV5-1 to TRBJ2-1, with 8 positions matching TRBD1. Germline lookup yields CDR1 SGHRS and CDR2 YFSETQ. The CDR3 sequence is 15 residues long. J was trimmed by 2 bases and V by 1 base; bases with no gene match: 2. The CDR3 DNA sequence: TGCGCCAGCAGCTTGCAGGGGGCAACCTACAATGAGCAGTTCTTC. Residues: CASSLQGATYNEQFF.

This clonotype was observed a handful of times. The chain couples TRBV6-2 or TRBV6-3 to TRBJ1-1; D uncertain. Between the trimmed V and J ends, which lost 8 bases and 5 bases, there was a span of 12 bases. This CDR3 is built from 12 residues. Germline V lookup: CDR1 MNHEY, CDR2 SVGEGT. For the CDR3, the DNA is TGTGCCAGCGCTCGTTTGGGGACTGAAGCTTTCTTT. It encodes CASARLGTEAFF.

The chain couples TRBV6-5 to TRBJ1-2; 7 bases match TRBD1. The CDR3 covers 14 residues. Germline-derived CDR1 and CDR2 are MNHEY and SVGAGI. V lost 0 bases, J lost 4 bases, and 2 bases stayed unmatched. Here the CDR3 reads CASSYSAGGYGYTF. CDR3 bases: TGTGCCAGCAGTTACTCGGCAGGGGGCTATGGCTACACCTTC.

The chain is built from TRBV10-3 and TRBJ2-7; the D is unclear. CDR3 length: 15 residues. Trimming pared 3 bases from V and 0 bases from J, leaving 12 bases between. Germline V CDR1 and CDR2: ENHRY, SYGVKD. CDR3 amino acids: CAISDEAGDSYEQYF. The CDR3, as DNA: TGTGCCATCAGTGACGAAGCTGGGGACTCCTACGAGCAGTACTTC.